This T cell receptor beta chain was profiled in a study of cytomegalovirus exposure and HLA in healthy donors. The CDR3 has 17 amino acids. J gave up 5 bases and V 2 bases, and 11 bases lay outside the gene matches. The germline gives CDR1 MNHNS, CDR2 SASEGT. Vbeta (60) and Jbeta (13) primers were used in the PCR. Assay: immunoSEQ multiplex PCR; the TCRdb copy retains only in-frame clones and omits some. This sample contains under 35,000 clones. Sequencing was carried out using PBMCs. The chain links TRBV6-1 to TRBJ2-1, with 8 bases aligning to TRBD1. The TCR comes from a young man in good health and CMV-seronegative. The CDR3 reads CASSEFLSRDRNNEQFF. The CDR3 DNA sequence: TGTGCCAGCAGTGAATTCCTAAGCCGGGACAGGAACAATGAGCAGTTCTTC.